A selection of T cell receptor beta chains follows, all from one sample in a study of metastatic and nonmetastatic thyroid tumors. TCRdb reprocessed the PCR reads via MiXCR. The table lists 12,000 or so clones, around 27% of them singletons. The sample comprised adjacent normal tissue. The receptors stem from a male donor with papillary thyroid cancer or a benign thyroid nodule (not recorded which). Some clones in this sample may be carry-over from other donors' samples. The CDR3 runs from the conserved cysteine through the conserved F or W.

v_gene	j_gene	CDR3aa
TRBV30	TRBJ2-3	CAWSLAGATNTQYF
TRBV11-2	TRBJ2-7	CASSVGSGRSEQYF
TRBV19	TRBJ1-2	CASSRFKQGSYGYTF
TRBV6-1	TRBJ2-4	CASSEWASGRVNIQYF
TRBV5-5	TRBJ1-1	CASTEGNEAFF
TRBV6-1	TRBJ1-1	CASGSLGQGARTEAFF
TRBV18	TRBJ1-1	CASSPRPENTEAFF
TRBV20-1	TRBJ1-1	CSALRTGLQNTEAFF
TRBV2	TRBJ2-7	CASWDSLYEQYF
TRBV2	TRBJ1-1	CASIPGRGGTEAFF
TRBV5-6	TRBJ1-3	CASSLGLSGNTIYF
TRBV5-1	TRBJ1-1	CASSLEGNTEAFF
TRBV19	TRBJ2-6	CASRSNSGANVLTF
TRBV7-9	TRBJ1-1	CASSATPIEAFF
TRBV5-1	TRBJ2-7	CASSLADRPYSYEQYF
TRBV11-3	TRBJ1-1	CASGKQGAGTEAFF
TRBV12-5	TRBJ1-1	CASDLDKSGMGTEALF
TRBV12-3/TRBV12-4	TRBJ2-1	CASKDRGRQYNEQFF
TRBV12-3/TRBV12-4	TRBJ2-7	CATGTGAFDEQYF
TRBV19	TRBJ2-7	CASKDRDEQYF